The present TCR beta chain was sequenced within a study of early T cells in non-severe SARS-CoV-2 infection. The CDR3 has 16 amino acids. V was clipped by 6 bases and J by 4 bases, with 19 bases between them. This clonotype was counted at least ten times. Tagging with unique molecular identifiers was applied to individual cDNA molecules. TCRdb called the 5' RACE reads again in MiXCR, with one record for every CDR3 protein. The sample holds fewer than 65,000 distinct CDR3 sequences, under 9% seen once. The rearrangement uses TRBV12-3 or TRBV12-4 and TRBJ1-5; D ambiguous. The source material was whole blood, sampled at baseline. This TCR was recovered from an adult who was a healthcare worker with PCR-confirmed SARS-CoV-2 infection or an uninfected control (not recorded which). The CDR3 DNA reads TGTGCCAGCAGCCCGAGTGTGGCAGGCGCAAATCAGCCCCAGCATTTT. Protein sequence: CASSPSVAGANQPQHF.